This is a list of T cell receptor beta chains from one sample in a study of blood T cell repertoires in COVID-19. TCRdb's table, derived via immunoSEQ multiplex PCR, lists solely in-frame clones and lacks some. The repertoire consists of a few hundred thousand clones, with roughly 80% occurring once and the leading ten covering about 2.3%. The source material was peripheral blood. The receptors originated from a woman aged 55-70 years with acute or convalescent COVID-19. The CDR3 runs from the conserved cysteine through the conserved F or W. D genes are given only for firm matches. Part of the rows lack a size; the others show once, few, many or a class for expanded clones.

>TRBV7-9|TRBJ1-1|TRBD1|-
CASSTSGGVVTEAFF
TGTGCCAGCAGCACGTCAGGGGGAGTTGTCACTGAAGCTTTCTTT
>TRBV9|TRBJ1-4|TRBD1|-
CASSVVEGQGVEKLFF
TGTGCCAGCAGCGTAGTAGAGGGACAGGGGGTGGAAAAACTGTTTTTT
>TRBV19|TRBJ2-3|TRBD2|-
CASSGRAGGTDTQYF
TGTGCCAGTAGTGGGCGAGCGGGGGGGACAGATACGCAGTATTTT
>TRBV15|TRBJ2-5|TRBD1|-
CATSVDRVQAETQYF
TGTGCCACCAGCGTCGACAGGGTCCAGGCAGAGACCCAGTACTTC
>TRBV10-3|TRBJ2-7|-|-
CAISESTDHEQYF
TGTGCCATCAGTGAGTCGACAGACCACGAGCAGTACTTC
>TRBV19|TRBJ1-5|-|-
CASTHRKTSGGYQPQHF
TGTGCCAGTACCCACCGCAAAACGAGCGGGGGGTATCAGCCCCAGCATTTT
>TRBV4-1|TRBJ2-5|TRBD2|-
CASSQDRGLGETQYF
TGCGCCAGCAGCCAAGATCGAGGACTAGGAGAGACCCAGTACTTC
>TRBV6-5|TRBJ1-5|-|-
CARGTSNQPQHF
TGTGCCCGCGGAACGAGCAATCAGCCCCAGCATTTT
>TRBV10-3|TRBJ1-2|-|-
CAISRSSQLLYGYTF
TGTGCCATCAGTAGATCGTCTCAACTATTATATGGCTACACCTTC
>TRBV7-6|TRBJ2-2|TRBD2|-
CASSSSLGGRNTGELFF
TGTGCCAGCAGCTCGAGCTTGGGGGGGAGAAACACCGGGGAGCTGTTTTTT
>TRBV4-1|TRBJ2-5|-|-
CASSDIGETQYF
TGCGCCAGCAGTGACATAGGAGAGACCCAGTACTTC
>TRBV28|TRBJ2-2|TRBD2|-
CASSLRLAVTGELFF
TGTGCCAGCAGTTTAAGACTAGCGGTGACCGGGGAGCTGTTTTTT
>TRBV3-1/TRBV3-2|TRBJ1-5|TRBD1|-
CASSSDRAIQPQHF
TGTGCCAGCAGCTCGGACAGGGCTATTCAGCCCCAGCATTTT
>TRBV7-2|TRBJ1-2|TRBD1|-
CASSQDRAGGGYTF
TGTGCCAGCAGCCAGGACAGGGCCGGCGGTGGCTACACCTTC
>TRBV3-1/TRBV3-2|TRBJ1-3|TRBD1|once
CASSQLPDRGGNTIYF
TGTGCCAGCAGCCAGCTCCCGGACAGGGGTGGAAACACCATATATTTT
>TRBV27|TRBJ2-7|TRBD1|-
CASSSDRGGYF
TGTGCCAGCAGTTCTGACAGGGGTGGGTACTTC
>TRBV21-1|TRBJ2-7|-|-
CASSKERGEALNEQYF
TGTGCCAGCAGCAAAGAACGGGGAGAAGCGTTGAACGAGCAGTACTTC